This is a list of T cell receptor beta chains from one sample in a study of identical twins. From the 5' RACE reads, TCRdb called clonotypes with MiXCR, one entry per CDR3 protein. This table holds some 500,000 distinct CDR3 sequences, more than 13% found once. This sample also belongs to another study, concerning yellow fever vaccine responses in identical twins.

Input material: CD4+ T cells sorted from blood. The receptor set was obtained from a woman aged 18 to 35 in good health. CDR3s include the opening cysteine and the closing phenylalanine or tryptophan. The D gene is left open where the match is weak.

V: TRBV12-3/TRBV12-4; J: TRBJ2-3; D: TRBD2; CDR3: CASSLGTSGRGDTQYF
V: TRBV20-1; J: TRBJ2-1; D: -; CDR3: CSAPRGTGVNNEQFF
V: TRBV5-6; J: TRBJ1-5; D: -; CDR3: CASSRLVPGQPQHF
V: TRBV29-1; J: TRBJ2-7; D: -; CDR3: CTRLRNEQYF
V: TRBV10-3; J: TRBJ2-3; D: TRBD2; CDR3: CATTGTSGSTDTQYF
V: TRBV12-3/TRBV12-4; J: TRBJ2-6; D: TRBD1; CDR3: CASRTGTGRRTANVLTF
V: TRBV30; J: TRBJ2-7; D: -; CDR3: CAWSAGAYEQYF
V: TRBV7-9; J: TRBJ2-1; D: -; CDR3: CASSIPSVTEQFF
V: TRBV6-1; J: TRBJ2-7; D: TRBD2; CDR3: CASSVTSGVPSYEQYF
V: TRBV6-8; J: TRBJ2-7; D: -; CDR3: CASSYTLRFGGRSYEQYF
V: TRBV28; J: TRBJ2-3; D: TRBD2; CDR3: CASSFTGTIRGDTQYF
V: TRBV18; J: TRBJ2-7; D: -; CDR3: CASSPLDGSYEQYF
V: TRBV6-1; J: TRBJ2-5; D: TRBD1; CDR3: CASSEARDRETQYF
V: TRBV29-1; J: TRBJ2-3; D: -; CDR3: CSVRAGATDTQYF
V: TRBV5-1; J: TRBJ2-2; D: -; CDR3: CASSGTATSTGELFF
V: TRBV4-3; J: TRBJ2-5; D: -; CDR3: CASSQDRLGGGETQYF
V: TRBV5-1; J: TRBJ2-3; D: -; CDR3: CASSIPTDTQYF
V: TRBV3-1; J: TRBJ1-2; D: TRBD1; CDR3: CASSHSAGTVFGYTF
V: TRBV5-1; J: TRBJ2-6; D: -; CDR3: CASSLFSGLSGANVLTF
V: TRBV7-2; J: TRBJ2-3; D: -; CDR3: CASSPNDRISTDTQYF
V: TRBV7-8; J: TRBJ2-3; D: -; CDR3: CASSSPWGRFSTDTQYF
V: TRBV7-2; J: TRBJ2-1; D: -; CDR3: CASSSSLAYNEQFF
V: TRBV5-1; J: TRBJ2-1; D: TRBD1; CDR3: CASSSGTANNEQFF
V: TRBV11-2; J: TRBJ2-3; D: -; CDR3: CASSKTSSPTDTQYF
V: TRBV14; J: TRBJ2-3; D: -; CDR3: CASSRSLTTDTQYF
V: TRBV6-5; J: TRBJ2-7; D: -; CDR3: CASNGGGEQYF
V: TRBV20-1; J: TRBJ2-5; D: TRBD2; CDR3: CSAPLAGGRAQETQYF